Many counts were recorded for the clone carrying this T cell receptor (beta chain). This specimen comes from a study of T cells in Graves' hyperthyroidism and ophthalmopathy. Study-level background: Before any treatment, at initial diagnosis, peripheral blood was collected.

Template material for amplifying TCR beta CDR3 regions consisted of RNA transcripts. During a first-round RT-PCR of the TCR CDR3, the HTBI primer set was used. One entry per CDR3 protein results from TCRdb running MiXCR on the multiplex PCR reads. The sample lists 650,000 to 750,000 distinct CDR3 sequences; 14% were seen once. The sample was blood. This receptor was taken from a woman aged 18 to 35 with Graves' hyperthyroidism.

The CDR3 loop reads CSARGRDRVGYEQFF. In nucleotides, the CDR3 is TGCAGTGCTAGAGGGCGGGACAGGGTAGGCTATGAGCAGTTCTTC. The chain is built from TRBV20-1 and TRBJ2-1, with TRBD1 matching over 9 bases. The CDR3 extends over 15 amino acids. The V gene end was trimmed by 1 base and the J gene end by 8 bases; junction bases not matched to a gene: 9. CDR1 and CDR2 from the germline V gene are DFQATT and SNEGSKA (reference sequence).